The source of this T cell receptor (beta chain) is a study of response to subunit inactivated influenza vaccine. This clonotype was detected a few times. TCRdb called the RT-PCR reads again in MiXCR, with one record for every CDR3 protein. The data contain 650,000 to 850,000 distinct CDR3 sequences, roughly 14% of them singletons. Trimming took off 0 bases at V and 0 bases at J, with 11 bases between the two ends. The CDR3 spans 16 residues. The V gene's germline CDR1 is LGHDT and CDR2 YNNKEL (reference sequence). V usage is TRBV3-1 and J usage is TRBJ1-2; D is unresolved. This TCR was recovered from a man in his forties or fifties who received an inactivated influenza vaccine. Sequenced material: PBMCs from blood, taken 14 to 15 days before vaccination. DNA for the CDR3: TGTGCCAGCAGCCAAGATCATACAGTCACTAACTATGGCTACACCTTC. Protein product: CASSQDHTVTNYGYTF.